Sequencing of this T cell receptor beta chain was carried out in a study of beta chain features in type 1 diabetes. Study-level background: Patient and healthy donor groups were alike in age, gender and cell yields.

The entirety of the isolated RNA underwent reverse transcription, so expressed TCRB transcripts were sequenced. Some clones are missing from TCRdb's copy, which holds only in-frame ones; the method was immunoSEQ multiplex PCR. This sample has about 260,000 clones; over 65% occur once, and the top ten carry about 0.05%. This clone was detected only a few times. Antigen specificity is unknown. Regarding the study as a whole: In patients and controls equally, PCR might favor templates that are shorter. Researchers report that Type 1 diabetes patients had moderately but significantly shorter TCRB CDR3s across all four CD4+ subsets.

Sequenced sample: naive CD4+ T cells from blood. The receptor comes from a man aged 25-45 years in good health.

The DNA of the CDR3 is TGTGCCAGCAGCTTAGTAGCGCCCTACAATGAGCAGTTCTTC. It translates to CASSLVAPYNEQFF. V usage is TRBV7-2 and J usage is TRBJ2-1; possibly TRBD2 for D (5 bases). With 1 base removed from V and 2 bases from J, the gap between germline ends came to 6 bases. The germline CDR1 and CDR2 sequences are SGHTA and FQGNSA. This CDR3 region has 14 residues. Drawing the rest from reference TRBV7-2 and TRBJ2-1, the complete variable domain is GAGVSQSPSNKVTEKGKDVELRCDPISGHTALYWYRQSLGQGLEFLIYFQGNSAPDKSGLPSDRFSAERTGGSVSTLTIQRTQQEDSAVYLCASSLVAPYNEQFFGPGTRLTVL.